These T cell receptor beta chains were read from a single sample in a study of blood T cell repertoires in COVID-19. Here immunoSEQ multiplex PCR was the method, and the copy in TCRdb shows in-frame clones only, minus some. The data show fewer than 350,000 clones, roughly 87% seen once. Sequenced input: peripheral blood. All receptors derive from a man aged 25 to 45 with COVID-19, enrolled during active disease. The CDR3 runs from the conserved cysteine through the conserved F or W. The D gene is left open where the match is weak. Some rows mark clone size as missing; the rest say once, few, many or name a class of expanded clone.

v_call	clone_size	cdr3_length	d_call	j_call	cdr3_nt	cdr3_aa
TRBV27	NA	15	TRBD1	TRBJ1-1	TGTGCCAGCAGTTCCGCCGGGACAGGGGAAGGTGAAGCTTTCTTT	CASSSAGTGEGEAFF
TRBV24-1	NA	14	NA	TRBJ2-3	TGTGCCACCAGTGACAGGGTTAGCACAGATACGCAGTATTTT	CATSDRVSTDTQYF
TRBV6-6	NA	16	TRBD1	TRBJ1-6	TGTGCCAGCAGTTATTCTCCGGGACAGAGAAATTCACCCCTCCACTTT	CASSYSPGQRNSPLHF
TRBV7-9	NA	15	NA	TRBJ1-1	TGTGCCAGCAGCTTCTTGGGAGGAGGGAACACTGAAGCTTTCTTT	CASSFLGGGNTEAFF
TRBV11-2	once	16	NA	TRBJ1-3	TGTGCCAGCAGCCAGGCGCGGGCCAACTCTGGAAACACCATATATTTT	CASSQARANSGNTIYF
TRBV7-9	NA	18	NA	TRBJ2-2	TGTGCCAACCCGACAGGCCGACCGAAAGCAACAAACACCGGGGAGCTGTTTTTT	CANPTGRPKATNTGELFF
TRBV6-5	once	13	NA	TRBJ1-6	TGTGCCAAACGGGAAGCCCTTAATTCACCCCTCCACTTT	CAKREALNSPLHF
TRBV15	NA	15	NA	TRBJ2-7	TGTGCCACCAGCACCATCCCCACAGGGTCCTACGAGCAGTACTTC	CATSTIPTGSYEQYF
TRBV25-1	NA	15	TRBD2	TRBJ2-3	TGTGCCAGCAGTGTTTTACTAGCGGGGGCAGATACGCAGTATTTT	CASSVLLAGADTQYF
TRBV6-5	NA	15	TRBD1	TRBJ1-2	TGTGCCAGCAGTTACTCGCCAGGGGGCAACTATGGCTACACCTTC	CASSYSPGGNYGYTF
TRBV11-3	NA	16	NA	TRBJ2-1	TGTGCCAGCAGCTTAGCCCCGCGGGGTCTGAACAATGAGCAGTTCTTC	CASSLAPRGLNNEQFF
TRBV12-3/TRBV12-4	NA	12	TRBD2	TRBJ2-1	TGTGCCAGCAGGCTCGGGGCGGGGGTATCGTTCTTC	CASRLGAGVSFF
TRBV7-2	NA	14	NA	TRBJ1-1	TGTGCCAGCAGCCCTCGGAGAGGGGGCACTGAAGCTTTCTTT	CASSPRRGGTEAFF
TRBV19	NA	18	TRBD1	TRBJ1-4	TGTGCCAGTAGACACCTCGGACAGGCTTTAGCCGGTAATGAAAAACTGTTTTTT	CASRHLGQALAGNEKLFF
TRBV30	NA	13	TRBD1	TRBJ2-7	TGTGCCTGGAGCGCTGACAGGGCTCACGTCCAGTACTTC	CAWSADRAHVQYF
TRBV20-1	NA	14	NA	TRBJ1-1	TGCAGTGCTAGTTACAGGGTCATGAACACTGAAGCTTTCTTT	CSASYRVMNTEAFF
TRBV25-1	once	13	NA	TRBJ2-5	TGTGCCAGCAACCCGGACAGAAAAGAGACCCAGTACTTC	CASNPDRKETQYF
TRBV6-2/TRBV6-3	once	17	TRBD1	TRBJ2-7	TGTGCCAGCAGTTACCACAAGACAGGGAAAAGGACCTACGAGCAGTACTTC	CASSYHKTGKRTYEQYF
TRBV25-1	NA	15	NA	TRBJ1-6	TGTGCCAGCAGTGATAGGGGCAGTAATAATTCACCCCTCCACTTT	CASSDRGSNNSPLHF
TRBV27	once	14	NA	TRBJ2-1	TGTGCCAGCAGTTTAAGTGAGACAGCCAATGAGCAGTTCTTC	CASSLSETANEQFF
TRBV14	NA	17	TRBD1	TRBJ1-1	TGTGCCAGCAGCCAACTAATTGGACAGGGGCCGAACACTGAAGCTTTCTTT	CASSQLIGQGPNTEAFF
TRBV18	NA	13	NA	TRBJ2-7	TGTGCCAGCTCACCACCGTCCGTTCCCGAGCAGTACTTC	CASSPPSVPEQYF
TRBV24-1	NA	17	NA	TRBJ2-4	TGTGCCACCAGTGGGGGGGAAGAAACAGTAGCCAAAAACATTCAGTACTTC	CATSGGEETVAKNIQYF
TRBV9	NA	16	TRBD1	TRBJ2-3	TGTGCCAGCAGCAAGGGGGGGACAGGGGCGCAAGATACGCAGTATTTT	CASSKGGTGAQDTQYF
TRBV30	NA	16	TRBD1	TRBJ2-7	TGTGCCTGGAGTGTACGGCTGGACAGGGAACCCTACGAGCAGTACTTC	CAWSVRLDREPYEQYF
TRBV19	NA	15	TRBD1	TRBJ1-2	TGTGCCAGTAGGCCGGACAGGGATGGCAACTATGGCTACACCTTC	CASRPDRDGNYGYTF
TRBV28	few	14	TRBD1	TRBJ1-4	TGTGCCAGCAGTTCCGGGACAGACGACGAAAAACTGTTTTTT	CASSSGTDDEKLFF
TRBV25-1	NA	16	TRBD1	TRBJ2-7	TGTGCCAGCAGTGAACCACAGGGGGCTGGGGACTACGAGCAGTACTTC	CASSEPQGAGDYEQYF
TRBV28	NA	12	NA	TRBJ1-2	TGTGCCAGCAGTTTACAGGGCTATGGCTACACCTTC	CASSLQGYGYTF
TRBV5-1	NA	16	NA	TRBJ2-7	TGCGCCAGCAGCATTGGCAGTGACTCGGTGGGGCGGGAGCAGTACTTC	CASSIGSDSVGREQYF
TRBV7-8	NA	16	NA	TRBJ2-3	TGTGCCACCAACCTCTTCAGTGCTCTAGGCACAGATACGCAGTATTTT	CATNLFSALGTDTQYF
TRBV6-5	NA	15	TRBD2	TRBJ2-7	TGTGCCAGCACCAACGGGGGGGCGAACTCCTACGAGCAGTACTTC	CASTNGGANSYEQYF
TRBV4-2	once	17	TRBD2	TRBJ2-2	TGTGCCAGCAGCCAAGATAGGACTAGCGGGGACACCGGGGAGCTGTTTTTT	CASSQDRTSGDTGELFF
TRBV19	NA	18	TRBD1	TRBJ1-1	TGTGCCAGTAGTATAGATCGGGGGACAGGTCACTGGAACACTGAAGCTTTCTTT	CASSIDRGTGHWNTEAFF
TRBV28	NA	14	TRBD1	TRBJ2-7	TGTGCCAGCAGTAAACAGGGGGCAATTTACGAGCAGTACTTC	CASSKQGAIYEQYF
TRBV18	NA	16	TRBD2	TRBJ2-7	TGTGCCAGCTCACCACCTGGGACTAGCGGGAGTTACGAGCAGTACTTC	CASSPPGTSGSYEQYF
TRBV6-1	NA	16	TRBD2	TRBJ2-1	TGTGCCAGCAGTGATGGGACTAGCCGAACCTACAATGAGCAGTTCTTC	CASSDGTSRTYNEQFF
TRBV5-6	once	13	TRBD2	TRBJ2-5	TGTGCCAGCAGCTGGGGGGGTCGAGAGACCCAGTACTTC	CASSWGGRETQYF
TRBV7-2	once	14	NA	TRBJ1-2	TGTGCCAGCAGCTATGACAGAACTAACTATGGCTACACCTTC	CASSYDRTNYGYTF
TRBV5-5	NA	15	TRBD2	TRBJ2-3	TGTGCCAGCAGCGCAGGACTAGCTGGAACAGATACGCAGTATTTT	CASSAGLAGTDTQYF
TRBV30	once	13	NA	TRBJ2-7	TGTGCCTGGAGTGAGGGGCGGTCCAGCGAGCAGTACTTC	CAWSEGRSSEQYF
TRBV7-2	NA	19	TRBD2	TRBJ2-1	TGTGCCAGCAGCTTACGGGACCCAGGGACTAGCGGGGGAAGCAATGAGCAGTTCTTC	CASSLRDPGTSGGSNEQFF
TRBV5-8	NA	14	NA	TRBJ1-5	TGTGCCAGCAGCTTGACAGGGATTGTCCAGCCCCAGCATTTT	CASSLTGIVQPQHF